These 30 T cell receptor beta chains were all obtained from the same sample, sequenced in a study of early T cells in non-severe SARS-CoV-2 infection (dated by TCRdb to the early 2020s). The library was built by means of 5' RACE. Sequenced using a NextSeq 500. The public reads were run again by TCRdb, first through fastp at Q25 and then through MiXCR, and only productive beta chains were kept. Rows are unified per CDR3 protein, each entry keeping the most common DNA and genes. The sample yields tens of thousands of distinct CDR3 sequences; approximately 13% were counted once. The biggest ten clones account for approximately 7% of the sample. The sample taken for sequencing was whole blood. The receptors come from an adult who was a healthcare worker with PCR-confirmed SARS-CoV-2 infection or an uninfected control (not recorded which).

This clonotype was observed at least ten times. The rearrangement links TRBV7-9 to TRBJ2-2; tentatively, D is TRBD1 (6 bases). The CDR3 length is 16 residues. Germline-derived CDR1 and CDR2 are SEHNR and FQNEAQ (reference sequence). V gave up 5 bases and J gave up 0 bases, with 13 bases separating them. The CDR3 loop reads CASSLDSASNTGELFF. CDR3 bases: TGTGCCAGCAGCCTGGACAGTGCCTCGAACACCGGGGAGCTGTTTTTT.

This clonotype showed up just a few times. This chain connects TRBV10-1 to TRBJ1-1; D might be TRBD1 (6 bases). V dropped 0 bases and J dropped 4 bases, with 12 bases sitting between them. This CDR3 region has 15 residues. CDR1 and CDR2 (germline): WNHNN, SYGVQD (reference sequence). CDR3 nucleotides: TGCGCCAGCAGTGAGTCGGGCAGGGGAGTCACTGAAGCTTTCTTT. Translation gives CASSESGRGVTEAFF.

This clonotype turned up a few times. This chain links TRBV7-3 with TRBJ2-1, with D maybe TRBD2 (5 bases). Germline V gene data show CDR1 as SGHTA and CDR2 as FQGTGA. This CDR3 comprises 16 residues. V was trimmed by 6 bases and J by 3 bases, leaving 18 bases between them. This CDR3 reads CASSSRSGEIYNEQFF. For the CDR3, the DNA is TGTGCCAGCAGTTCCCGCAGCGGAGAAATCTACAATGAGCAGTTCTTC. The full variable domain, in which reference TRBV7-3 and TRBJ2-1 provide the parts outside the CDR3, is GAGVSQTPSNKVTEKGKYVELRCDPISGHTALYWYRQSLGQGPEFLIYFQGTGAADDSGLPNDRFFAVRPEGSVSTLKIQRTERGDSAVYLCASSSRSGEIYNEQFFGPGTRLTVL.

The V and J genes are TRBV2 and TRBJ2-5; tentatively, D is TRBD2 (5 bases). The CDR3 length is 12 residues. Trimming removed 6 bases from V and 7 bases from J, with 12 bases in between. CDR1 is SNHLY and CDR2 is FYNNEI in the germline V gene. CDR3 sequence: CASSGEGGTQYF. The CDR3 bases are TGTGCCAGCAGCGGGGAAGGAGGGACCCAGTACTTC.

This clonotype turned up a few times. The V gene is TRBV20-1, the J gene TRBJ2-7, with TRBD1 matching 7 bases. This CDR3 has 19 amino acids. Germline V gene data show CDR1 as DFQATT and CDR2 as SNEGSKA (reference sequence). The junction had 21 bases not matched to a gene; V was cut back by 4 bases and J by 0 bases. In DNA, the CDR3 is TGCAGTGCTATCGGACCCACAGGGGCCCCAGTTACCAGCTCCTACGAGCAGTACTTC. It codes for CSAIGPTGAPVTSSYEQYF.

The J gene is TRBJ2-7, the V gene TRBV29-1; TRBD2 matches 13 bases. Germline CDR1 is SQVTM and CDR2 is ANQGSEA. V gave up 5 bases and J gave up 2 bases; unmatched junction bases: 9. CDR3 size: 16 residues. In DNA form, the CDR3 reads TGCAGCGTTCTAAGGACTAGCGGGAGCGGCACCTACGAGCAGTACTTC. Amino acid sequence: CSVLRTSGSGTYEQYF.

Ten or more counts support this clonotype. This chain uses TRBV9 with TRBJ1-5; no clear D gene. In germline, CDR1 is SGDLS, CDR2 YYNGEE. Between the trimmed V and J ends, which lost 0 bases and 6 bases, there was a span of 7 bases. The CDR3 has 13 amino acids. Here the CDR3 reads CASSVGLGQPQHF. The CDR3 coding sequence is TGTGCCAGCAGCGTAGGATTGGGTCAGCCCCAGCATTTT.

The chain links TRBV6-4 to TRBJ2-1; TRBD2 might be the D (5 bases). This CDR3 region has 13 residues. V lost 7 bases to trimming and J lost 4 bases, with 11 bases between them. In germline, CDR1 is MRHNA, CDR2 SNTAGT. The CDR3 protein is CASNYTRYNEQFF. As DNA, the CDR3 is TGTGCCAGCAACTATACTAGATACAATGAGCAGTTCTTC.

This chain uses TRBV6-5 with TRBJ2-5, with TRBD2 matching over 8 bases. The CDR3 is 13 residues long. Germline lookup yields CDR1 MNHEY and CDR2 SVGAGI. The V gene end was trimmed by 6 bases and the J gene end by 5 bases; junction bases not matched to a gene: 5. CDR3 in amino acids: CASSQREWETQYF. The CDR3 DNA sequence: TGTGCCAGCAGCCAGCGGGAGTGGGAGACCCAGTACTTC.

The V and J genes are TRBV15 and TRBJ2-7, with D possibly TRBD1 on 5 matching bases. CDR3 length: 13 amino acids. Trimming took off 1 base at V and 6 bases at J, with 10 bases between the two ends. Germline V lookup: CDR1 LNHNV, CDR2 YYDKDF (reference sequence). The CDR3 loop reads CATSRARAPEQYF. CDR3 bases: TGTGCCACCAGCAGAGCCAGGGCCCCCGAGCAGTACTTC.

This clonotype was counted at least ten times. The J gene is TRBJ2-1, the V gene TRBV11-2, with 10 bases fitting TRBD2. Germline V gene data show CDR1 as SGHAT and CDR2 as FQNNGV. The V gene end was trimmed by 1 base and the J gene end by 4 bases; junction bases not matched to a gene: 4. There are 16 residues in the CDR3. CDR3 in DNA: TGTGCCAGCAGCTTAGCTCTAGCGGGGGCATACAATGAGCAGTTCTTC. Translating gives CASSLALAGAYNEQFF.

The rearrangement joins TRBV18 to TRBJ1-1; D ambiguous. Trimming removed 2 bases at V and 4 bases at J, with 14 bases between. Germline V gene sequence: CDR1 KGHSH, CDR2 LQKENI. The CDR3 runs to 15 residues. The CDR3 spells CASSPWRDEGTEAFF. The CDR3 nucleotides are TGTGCCAGCTCACCATGGCGGGATGAGGGCACTGAAGCTTTCTTT.

CDR3 nucleotides: TGTGCCAGCACCAACTACAATGAGCAGTTCTTC. This gives the protein CASTNYNEQFF. The chain carries TRBV6-1 and TRBJ2-1; unclear D gene. With 7 bases removed from V and 3 bases from J, the gap between germline ends came to 4 bases. This CDR3 has 11 amino acids. Germline CDR1 reads MNHNS; CDR2 reads SASEGT.

The CDR3 nucleotides are TGTGCCTTCAAGAGGGATTCACCCCTCCACTTT. It yields the protein CAFKRDSPLHF. V usage is TRBV25-1 and J usage is TRBJ1-6; D gene ambiguous. The CDR3 covers 11 residues. Looked up from germline, CDR1 is MGHDK and CDR2 is SYGVNS. V lost 11 bases and J lost 8, with 10 bases in between.

In DNA, the CDR3 is TGCAGTGCTAGTCAGGGGGCGTCTAGCAATCAGCCCCAGCATTTT. It specifies CSASQGASSNQPQHF. The rearrangement links TRBV20-1 to TRBJ1-5, with 8 bases aligning to TRBD1. This CDR3 is 15 amino acids long. J was trimmed by 0 bases and V by 3 bases; bases with no gene match: 4. Germline V gives CDR1 DFQATT, CDR2 SNEGSKA (reference sequence).

V and J are TRBV20-1 and TRBJ1-5; D not certain. The CDR3 covers 13 residues. Germline V gene data show CDR1 as DFQATT and CDR2 as SNEGSKA (reference sequence). The V and J ends lost 3 bases and 0 bases respectively, with 6 bases between them. The CDR3 DNA sequence: TGCAGTGCTAGGCCGGGTAGCAATCAGCCCCAGCATTTT. As protein: CSARPGSNQPQHF.

This clonotype was observed at least ten times. The chain is built from TRBV11-2 and TRBJ2-7, with 8 bases matching TRBD1. Germline trimming cut 5 bases from V and 6 bases from J; bases unmatched to any gene: 3. Germline V gene data show CDR1 as SGHAT and CDR2 as FQNNGV. This CDR3 comprises 12 residues. The chain's CDR3 is CASSLDRGEQYF. The CDR3 bases are TGTGCCAGCAGCCTCGACAGGGGCGAGCAGTACTTC.

There are a few counts of this clonotype. The J gene is TRBJ2-3, the V gene TRBV12-3 or TRBV12-4, with 15 bases aligning to TRBD2. The V gene end was trimmed by 7 bases and the J gene end by 3 bases; junction bases not matched to a gene: 2. The CDR3 sequence is 15 residues long. The CDR3 sequence is CASTGLAGGTDTQYF. In DNA form, the CDR3 reads TGTGCCAGCACCGGACTAGCGGGAGGGACAGATACGCAGTATTTT.

Only a few counts were recorded for this clonotype. This chain connects TRBV12-3 or TRBV12-4 to TRBJ2-1; TRBD2 is a possible D gene (5 bases). The CDR3 consists of 13 residues. The V end lost 5 bases, the J end lost 1 base, and 6 bases lay between the germline ends. CDR3 sequence reads: CASSTGSYNEQFF. The CDR3, as DNA: TGTGCCAGCAGTACGGGATCCTACAATGAGCAGTTCTTC.

The CDR3 coding sequence is TGTGCCAGCAGCCTTTCCGGGGCCACAGATACGCAGTATTTT. Protein: CASSLSGATDTQYF. The genes are TRBV7-3 and TRBJ2-3, with D perhaps given as TRBD1 or TRBD2 (5 bases each). The CDR3 runs 14 residues. With 5 bases removed from V and 2 bases from J, the gap between germline ends came to 11 bases. Germline V gene sequence: CDR1 SGHTA, CDR2 FQGTGA. Based on the CDR3 plus reference TRBV7-3 and TRBJ2-3, the full variable domain is GAGVSQTPSNKVTEKGKYVELRCDPISGHTALYWYRQSLGQGPEFLIYFQGTGAADDSGLPNDRFFAVRPEGSVSTLKIQRTERGDSAVYLCASSLSGATDTQYFGPGTRLTVL.

In this sample, this clonotype turned up a few times. The chain's CDR3 is CASSPEGLIIGELFF. CDR3 bases: TGTGCCAGCAGCCCTGAGGGACTAATTATCGGGGAGCTGTTTTTT. This chain joins TRBV7-2 and TRBJ2-2; 7 bases match TRBD2. J lost 7 bases, V lost 5 bases, and 10 bases had no gene match. Looked up from germline, CDR1 is SGHTA and CDR2 is FQGNSA. This CDR3 has 15 amino acids.

The J gene is TRBJ2-1, the V gene TRBV20-1, with a weak D call TRBD2 (6 bases). Germline CDR1 and CDR2: DFQATT and SNEGSKA (reference sequence). Trimming shortened V by 1 base and J by 7 bases, and 8 bases separated the two germline ends. The CDR3 covers 12 residues. The DNA for the CDR3 is TGCAGTGCTAGAGGGGGAGGAAATGAGCAGTTCTTC. Its translation: CSARGGGNEQFF.

Many counts were recorded for this clonotype. The chain uses TRBV11-3 and TRBJ2-1; no clear D. The germline V gene has CDR1 SGHNT and CDR2 YENEEA. The ends were cut back, 4 bases at V and 0 bases at J, with 7 bases in the middle. CDR3 length equals 14 residues. CDR3 in amino acids: CASSSQSSYNEQFF. The CDR3 bases are TGTGCCAGCAGCTCTCAGAGCTCCTACAATGAGCAGTTCTTC.

This clonotype was observed a handful of times. V usage is TRBV29-1 and J usage is TRBJ2-6, with TRBD2 as a possible D gene (6 bases). This CDR3 spans 15 amino acids. V was trimmed by 4 bases and J by 0 bases, leaving 10 bases between them. CDR1 and CDR2 (germline): SQVTM, ANQGSEA. CDR3 coding DNA: TGCAGCGTTGGCGAGGGAGGCTCTGGGGCCAACGTCCTGACTTTC. Translating gives CSVGEGGSGANVLTF. The full variable domain, its missing parts supplied by reference TRBV29-1 and TRBJ2-6, is SAVISQKPSRDICQRGTSLTIQCQVDSQVTMMFWYRQQPGQSLTLIATANQGSEATYESGFVIDKFPISRPNLTFSTLTVSNMSPEDSSIYLCSVGEGGSGANVLTFGAGSRLTVL.

In its sample, this clonotype was seen a few times. The chain carries TRBV5-1 and TRBJ2-7; TRBD1 matches at 7 bases. The CDR3 extends over 16 amino acids. Trimming removed 0 bases from V and 0 bases from J; junction bases left unmatched: 6. Looked up from germline, CDR1 is SGHRS and CDR2 is YFSETQ. The CDR3 protein is CASSLEATGYSYEQYF. The CDR3, as DNA: TGCGCCAGCAGCTTGGAGGCGACAGGGTACTCCTACGAGCAGTACTTC.

This clonotype turned up a few times. This chain joins TRBV29-1 and TRBJ2-3; a possible D gene is TRBD1 (6 bases). Germline V gives CDR1 SQVTM, CDR2 ANQGSEA. Trimming took 5 bases from V and 3 from J, leaving 9 bases between them. The CDR3 sequence is 12 residues long. The CDR3 DNA follows: TGCAGCGTTCTCCAGGGGACAGATACGCAGTATTTT. Protein product: CSVLQGTDTQYF.

This clonotype was recorded many times. The rearrangement links TRBV11-2 to TRBJ2-7, with 7 bases lining up with TRBD1. Germline V gene sequence: CDR1 SGHAT, CDR2 FQNNGV. There are 15 residues in the CDR3. V was clipped by 5 bases and J by 3 bases; unmatched bases: 10. Written as DNA, the CDR3 is TGTGCCAGCAGCCCGACGACAGGGCGATACTACGAGCAGTACTTC. This sequence encodes CASSPTTGRYYEQYF.

This clonotype was seen a few times. The genes are TRBV7-9 and TRBJ2-1, with unresolved D. The V gene's germline CDR1 is SEHNR and CDR2 FQNEAQ (reference sequence). The CDR3 runs to 13 residues. The germline V and J ends were trimmed by 7 bases and 5 bases, with 12 bases remaining between them. As DNA, the CDR3 is TGTGCCAGCACTTCCGGGCCCCACAATGAGCAGTTCTTC. Amino acids: CASTSGPHNEQFF.

This clonotype was counted many times. CDR3 nucleotide sequence: TGTGCCAGGATACAGCAGTATTTT. It yields the protein CARIQQYF. The chain joins TRBV25-1 to TRBJ2-3; D call uncertain. With 9 bases removed from V and 11 bases from J, the gap between germline ends came to 6 bases. The CDR3 loop spans 8 amino acids. Germline V gives CDR1 MGHDK, CDR2 SYGVNS.

In this sample, this clonotype turned up a few times. The chain is built from TRBV27 and TRBJ1-3; D remains unclear. The CDR3 spans 17 residues. Looked up from germline, CDR1 is MNHEY and CDR2 is SMNVEV (reference sequence). V shed 7 bases and J shed 0 bases, with 19 bases lying between them. The CDR3 bases are TGTGCCAGCACCCACCGAGGCAGGTTGAGCTCTGGAAACACCATATATTTT. Its protein is CASTHRGRLSSGNTIYF.